This T cell receptor (beta chain) was identified in a study of blood T cells in healthy people across ages (dated by TCRdb to the mid-2010s). In the study overall: In model experiments, template switching captured about one uniquely barcoded TCR beta cDNA molecule for every two T cells. To avoid experimental bias, donors of different ages were distributed randomly across sequencing lanes. For two donors (one aged 18 to 29 and one aged 80 or older), the study analyzed two additional independent replicas of 1 million unique cDNA reads from the same blood draw. Using deep sequencing normalized with unique cDNA molecular identifiers, the study measured how TCR beta repertoire diversity changes with age. Four age groups were formed from the donors: young (average around 15 years), middle-aged (approximately 39), aged (under 70) and long-lived (around 82).

The 39 donors, aged about 6 to 95 years, were systemically healthy Caucasian individuals from Russia. Each donor gave about 9.2 milliliters of peripheral blood, drawn into EDTA-treated Vacutainer tubes. Ficoll-Paque density-gradient centrifugation was used to isolate PBMCs, with at least 7 million per sample. Total RNA was extracted from PBMCs with Trizol reagent, with at least 6 micrograms obtained per sample. For every donor, an aliquot of PBMCs went through flow cytometry to measure the percentages of naive CD45RAhigh/CD27high T cells. V and J are trimmed by 4 bases and 0 bases, and the gene matches miss 7 bases of the junction. Taken from the germline V gene, the CDR1 and CDR2 loops are SGHTS and YDEGEE. CDR3 length: 16 amino acids, cysteine to phenylalanine. Of the read, only the CDR3 DNA is kept; its 48 bases are in frame from base 1. Overall study outcomes, separate from this receptor: There was a strong correlation between observed TCR beta diversity and the percentage of naive T cells measured by flow cytometry. The long-lived group showed more naive CD4+ T cells, fewer expanded clones and increased TCR diversity than the aged group, suggesting age selection. As age increased, observed TCR beta diversity per million T cells dropped in a roughly linear way, and a significant reduction was already evident by age about 40. Donor CMV infection status was unknown, potentially confounding age-related changes in expanded clonotypes. Estimates of total diversity based on one million sequenced T cells were considered lower bounds and underestimates. Bulk unsorted PBMC profiling prevented conclusive comparison of naive and antigen-experienced compartments.

Turning to this clonotype: What this receptor recognizes is not known. Base-call qualities are not available, and no considerably larger clone is one nucleotide away.

Library preparation used 5' RACE. Sequencing relied on an Illumina HiSeq 2500. The second PCR ran for about 7 to 11 cycles and used a J-beta primer mix along with a sample-barcoded 5' primer. A unique molecular identifier was introduced onto each TCR beta cDNA molecule by a template-switch 5' adaptor carrying 12 random nucleotides. Each sample yielded at least 2.5 million CDR3-containing paired-end reads. The Mint cDNA synthesis kit, primed by a TRBC-specific oligonucleotide, was used to synthesize first-strand cDNA from all RNA. Following uracil-DNA glycosylase treatment, all cDNA underwent a first 18-cycle PCR with the universal primers M1SS and BC2_uni_R. Per the authors' processing: For normalization, 1 million high-quality reads, each with a distinct molecular identifier, were randomly selected from each sample. Reads with shared molecular identifiers were discarded instead of being binned into consensus sequences. MiTCR, with a Q25 quality threshold and the strictest error-elimination algorithm, was used for CDR3 identification, clonotype clustering and error correction. A nonparametric unseen species model with Euler transformation was used to estimate a lower bound on total TCR beta diversity. Using fastp trimming at Q25 and MiXCR clonotype assembly, TCRdb reanalyzed the public sequencing data and kept in-frame beta chains. CDR3 protein sequences are deduplicated, and each keeps its most common genes and DNA. In this record, the V and J calls reflect TCRdb's handling and not the investigators' own analysis. Within this sample are over 1,500,000 distinct CDR3 sequences, with approximately 50% of them counted one time only. 2% to 2.5% of the sample is taken by the ten largest.

This receptor was identified in a woman aged 40-49 years in good health. This receptor chain uses TRBV5-8 and TRBJ2-3; 8 central nucleotides agree with TRBD2. Sequencing input: blood. The CDR3 reads as follows: CASSPRTSRSTDTQYF. The nucleotides are TGTGCCAGCAGCCCGAGGACTAGCAGAAGCACAGATACGCAGTATTTT. The full variable domain, with segments outside the CDR3 supplied by the reference TRBV5-8 and TRBJ2-3 proteins, appears as EAGVTQSPTHLIKTRGQQATLRCSPISGHTSVYWYQQALGLGLQFLLWYDEGEERNRGNFPPRFSGRQFPNYSSELNVNALELEDSALYLCASSPRTSRSTDTQYFGPGTRLTVL.